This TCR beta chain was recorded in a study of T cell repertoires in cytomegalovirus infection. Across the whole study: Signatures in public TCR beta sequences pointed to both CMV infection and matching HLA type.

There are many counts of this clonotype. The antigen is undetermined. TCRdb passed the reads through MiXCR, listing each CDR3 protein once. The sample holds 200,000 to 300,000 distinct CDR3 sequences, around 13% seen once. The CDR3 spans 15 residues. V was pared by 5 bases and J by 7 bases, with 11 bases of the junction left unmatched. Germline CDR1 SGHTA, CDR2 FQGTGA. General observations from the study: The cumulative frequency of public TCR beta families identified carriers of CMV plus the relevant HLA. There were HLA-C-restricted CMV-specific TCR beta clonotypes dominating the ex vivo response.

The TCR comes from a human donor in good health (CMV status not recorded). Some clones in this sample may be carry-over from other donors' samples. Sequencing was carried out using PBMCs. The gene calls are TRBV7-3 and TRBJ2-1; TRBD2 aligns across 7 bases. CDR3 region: CASSLRRETKNEQFF. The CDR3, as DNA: TGTGCCAGCAGCCTTAGGCGGGAGACGAAGAATGAGCAGTTCTTC.